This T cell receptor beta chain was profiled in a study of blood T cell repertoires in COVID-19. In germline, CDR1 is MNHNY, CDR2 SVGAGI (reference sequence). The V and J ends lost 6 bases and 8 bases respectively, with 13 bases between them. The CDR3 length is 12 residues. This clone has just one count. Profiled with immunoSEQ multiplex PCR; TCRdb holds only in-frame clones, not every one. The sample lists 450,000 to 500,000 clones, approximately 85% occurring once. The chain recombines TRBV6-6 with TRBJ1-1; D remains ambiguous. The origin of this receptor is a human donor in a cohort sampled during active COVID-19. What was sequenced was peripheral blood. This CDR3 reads CASSPERAEAFF. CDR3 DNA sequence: TGTGCCAGCAGCCCCGAACGTGCGGAAGCTTTCTTT.